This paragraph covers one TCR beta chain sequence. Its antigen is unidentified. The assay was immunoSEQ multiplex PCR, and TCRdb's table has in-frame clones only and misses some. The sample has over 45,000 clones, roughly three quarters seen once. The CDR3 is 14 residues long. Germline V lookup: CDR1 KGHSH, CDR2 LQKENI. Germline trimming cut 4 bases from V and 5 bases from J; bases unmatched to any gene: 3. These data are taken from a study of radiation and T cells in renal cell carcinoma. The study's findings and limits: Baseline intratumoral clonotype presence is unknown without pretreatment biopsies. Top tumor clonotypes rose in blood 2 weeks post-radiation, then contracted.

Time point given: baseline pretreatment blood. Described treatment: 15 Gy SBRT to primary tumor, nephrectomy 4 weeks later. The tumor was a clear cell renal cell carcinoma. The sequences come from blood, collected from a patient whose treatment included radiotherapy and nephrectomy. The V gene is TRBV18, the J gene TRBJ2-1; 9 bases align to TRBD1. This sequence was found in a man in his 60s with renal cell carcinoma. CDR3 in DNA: TGTGCCAGCTCACAGCGGACAGGGGACAATGAGCAGTTCTTC. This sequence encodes CASSQRTGDNEQFF.